These 14 T cell receptor beta chains originate from one sample sequenced in a study of shared clonotypes between healthy human individuals. Naive CD8 cells were CD45RO-negative, positively selected for CCR7, excluding terminally differentiated effector memory CD45RA+ cells. Method: immunoSEQ multiplex PCR; TCRdb's copy keeps in-frame clones and lacks some. The sample has a few million clones, around 95% seen once. Material: naive CD8+ T cells from PBMCs. These receptor sequences come from a man younger than 30 in good health. Some clones in this sample may be carry-over from other donors' samples.

This sequence joins TRBV7-8 and TRBJ2-7, with TRBD2 as a possible D gene (6 bases). Germline V gene lookup returns CDR1 SGHVS and CDR2 FQNEAQ. The germline V and J ends were trimmed by 2 bases and 4 bases, with 15 bases remaining between them. The length of the CDR3 is 15 residues. For the CDR3, the DNA is TGTGCCAGCAGCTTAAGAGGGACTCCGCTATACGAGCAGTACTTC. Its translation: CASSLRGTPLYEQYF.

This sequence joins TRBV6-5 and TRBJ1-5, with 7 bases aligning to TRBD1. Germline V gene data show CDR1 as MNHEY and CDR2 as SVGAGI. J gave up 1 base and V 6 bases, and 3 bases lay outside the gene matches. The CDR3 sequence is 14 residues long. CDR3 in amino acids: CASRRQGSNQPQHF. The CDR3 region has the DNA TGTGCCAGCAGGCGACAGGGAAGCAATCAGCCCCAGCATTTT.

The chain links TRBV10-1 to TRBJ2-1; unclear D gene. Germline CDR1 reads WNHNN; CDR2 reads SYGVQD (reference sequence). Trimming stripped 6 bases from V and 1 base from J, with 10 bases between. The CDR3 contains 14 residues. CDR3 sequence: CASSRTWSYNEQFF. DNA for the CDR3: TGCGCCAGCAGCCGGACGTGGTCCTACAATGAGCAGTTCTTC.

Comment on this clone: Other DNA sequences in this specimen translate into the identical CDR3. The chain uses TRBV28 and TRBJ2-2; D may be TRBD1 (5 bases). Trimming removed 3 bases at V and 0 bases at J, with 5 bases between. The germline CDR1 and CDR2 sequences are MDHEN and SYDVKM. This CDR3 region has 14 residues. CDR3 amino acids: CASSFRANTGELFF. CDR3 nucleotides: TGTGCCAGCAGTTTCAGGGCGAACACCGGGGAGCTGTTTTTT.

The chain carries TRBV14 and TRBJ2-2; D unresolved. In germline, CDR1 is SGHDN, CDR2 FVKESK. This CDR3 region has 14 residues. The V gene lost 3 bases and the J gene lost 3 bases, with 8 bases spanning the gap. The CDR3 bases are TGTGCCAGCAGCCACCTGGTAGACACCGGGGAGCTGTTTTTT. This gives the protein CASSHLVDTGELFF.

This chain uses TRBV6-5 with TRBJ2-7; D gene ambiguous. This CDR3 has 14 residues. Trimming shortened V by 1 base and J by 5 bases, and 12 bases separated the two germline ends. From germline, CDR1 is MNHEY and CDR2 SVGAGI. The CDR3 nucleotides read TGTGCCAGCAGTTACTTAAGTGGCCCTCACGAGCAGTACTTC. Residues: CASSYLSGPHEQYF.

The chain couples TRBV6-1 to TRBJ2-7; 9 nucleotides match TRBD1. The CDR3 length is 15 residues. V was pared by 6 bases and J by 3 bases, with 9 bases of the junction left unmatched. Per the germline V gene, CDR1 is MNHNS and CDR2 is SASEGT. As DNA, the CDR3 is TGTGCCAGCAGACATACCGGGACAGGGATCTACGAGCAGTACTTC. Translation gives CASRHTGTGIYEQYF.

The chain recombines TRBV5-1 with TRBJ1-4; D gene ambiguous. Trimming shortened V by 3 bases and J by 5 bases, and 11 bases separated the two germline ends. The V gene's germline CDR1 is SGHRS and CDR2 YFSETQ. The CDR3 covers 14 residues. This chain's CDR3 is CASSYKAQNEKLFF. The CDR3 nucleotides are TGCGCCAGCAGCTATAAGGCTCAGAATGAAAAACTGTTTTTT.

The chain carries TRBV6-6 and TRBJ2-7, with no clear D. CDR3 length equals 14 residues. The V gene lost 0 bases and the J gene lost 3 bases, with 9 bases spanning the gap. The germline V gene encodes CDR1 MNHNY and CDR2 SVGAGI (reference sequence). The CDR3 reads CASSYSSEDYEQYF. As DNA, the CDR3 is TGTGCCAGCAGTTACTCCTCAGAGGACTACGAGCAGTACTTC.

V gene TRBV5-4 combines with J gene TRBJ1-2; weak D call: TRBD1 (5 bases). This CDR3 has 12 amino acids. Trimming left V 4 bases short and J 8 bases short, with 12 bases between. From germline, CDR1 is SGHNT and CDR2 YYREEE (reference sequence). CDR3: CASSPKEGGYTF. In nucleotides, the CDR3 is TGTGCCAGCAGCCCGAAGGAGGGGGGCTACACCTTC.

This clone came up once. The chain couples TRBV4-1 to TRBJ2-3; 13 bases map to TRBD2. The CDR3 spans 17 residues. V trimming: 4 bases; J trimming: 4 bases; junction bases outside the gene matches: 8. CDR1 and CDR2 (germline): MGHRA, YSYEKL. As DNA, the CDR3 is TGCGCCAGCAGCCCACCAACTAGCGGGAGGGGCCCAGATACGCAGTATTTT. Encoded protein: CASSPPTSGRGPDTQYF.

J is TRBJ1-1 and V is TRBV6-5; D unclear. The CDR3 totals 14 residues. The germline V and J ends were trimmed by 7 bases and 1 base, with 13 bases remaining between them. Per germline, CDR1 MNHEY and CDR2 SVGAGI. The CDR3, as DNA: TGTGCCAGCACCCATCAATGGGGGAACACTGAAGCTTTCTTT. This gives the protein CASTHQWGNTEAFF.

V and J are TRBV7-6 and TRBJ1-2; D is possibly TRBD1 (6 bases). Trimming shortened V by 1 base and J by 8 bases, and 11 bases separated the two germline ends. Germline assignment: CDR1 SGHVS and CDR2 FNYEAQ. The CDR3 is 13 amino acids. Here the CDR3 DNA reads TGTGCCAGCAGCTTAGTGGGGGGCGCAGGCTACACCTTC. It is translated as CASSLVGGAGYTF.

The chain is built from TRBV28 and TRBJ2-7, with D maybe TRBD1 (5 bases). V lost 7 bases and J 3 bases, leaving 13 bases between the germline ends. The CDR3 runs 13 residues. Germline CDR1 and CDR2: MDHEN and SYDVKM. The CDR3 DNA is TGTGCCAGCACCCTGTCAGGGTTCTACGAGCAGTACTTC. It codes for CASTLSGFYEQYF.